This is a list of T cell receptor beta chains from one sample in a study of blood T cell repertoires in COVID-19. Libraries were prepared by immunoSEQ multiplex PCR; TCRdb keeps only in-frame clonotypes and omits some of them. The sample lists about 120,000 clones; around nine tenths were seen once. The sample consisted of peripheral blood. These receptors all stem from an elderly woman with acute or convalescent COVID-19. Both conserved end residues are part of each CDR3. Each record gives: clone size, V gene, D gene, J gene, CDR3 DNA, CDR3 protein. The D gene is left open where the match is weak. The listing skips clone size in some rows; elsewhere it reads once, few, many or a size class.

>NA|TRBV3-1/TRBV3-2|TRBD1|TRBJ1-2
TGTGCCAGCAGCCAAGACACAGGGGGAATTGGAACGGGGGGCTACACCTTC
CASSQDTGGIGTGGYTF
>NA|TRBV5-6|TRBD1|TRBJ1-6
TGTGCCAGCAGCTTGGTACGGAGACAGGGCTCCTATAATTCACCCCTCCACTTT
CASSLVRRQGSYNSPLHF
>NA|TRBV20-1|NA|TRBJ1-2
TGCAGTGCTGTAGACAGCCTTGGCTACACCTTC
CSAVDSLGYTF
>NA|TRBV18|NA|TRBJ1-5
TGTGCCAGCTCACCAGGGCAGGGGTATCAGCCCCAGCATTTT
CASSPGQGYQPQHF
>once|TRBV4-1|NA|TRBJ2-7
TGCGCCAGCAGCCAAGCCGACAGTTTCTACGAGCAGTACTTC
CASSQADSFYEQYF
>NA|TRBV7-2|TRBD2|TRBJ2-7
TGTGCCAGCAGCTCAGATAGCGGGGGGAACTACGAGCAGTACTTC
CASSSDSGGNYEQYF
>NA|TRBV18|NA|TRBJ1-2
TGTGCCAGCTCACCAAGCCAGACAGCCGGCTACACCTTC
CASSPSQTAGYTF
>NA|TRBV6-2/TRBV6-3|NA|TRBJ2-7
TGTGCCAGCAGTTATTGGCAGGTGAACTACGAGCAGTACTTC
CASSYWQVNYEQYF
>NA|TRBV7-6|NA|TRBJ2-7
TGTGCCAGCAGCAGAGACAGGAACGAGCAGTACTTC
CASSRDRNEQYF
>once|TRBV18|NA|TRBJ2-3
TGTGCCAGCTCACCACGGGAGGATACGCAGTATTTT
CASSPREDTQYF
>NA|TRBV10-2|TRBD2|TRBJ2-7
TGCGCCAGCAGGGAGACTAGCGGGGGTTCCTACGAGCAGTACTTC
CASRETSGGSYEQYF
>NA|TRBV5-1|TRBD1|TRBJ2-3
TGCGCCAGCAGCCTGGAGGGACAGGCAAGTTCAGATACGCAGTATTTT
CASSLEGQASSDTQYF
>NA|TRBV19|NA|TRBJ2-2
TGTGCCAGTAGTAGGAGGTCGCTGGGTAGCTCCGGGGAGCTGTTTTTT
CASSRRSLGSSGELFF
>once|TRBV18|TRBD1|TRBJ1-4
TGTGCCAGCTCACCACCGGACAGGGGTGGAGAAAAACTGTTTTTT
CASSPPDRGGEKLFF
>NA|TRBV5-1|NA|TRBJ1-3
TGCGCCAGCAGCTTGGATCAGGGAAACACCATATATTTT
CASSLDQGNTIYF
>NA|TRBV13|TRBD1|TRBJ1-3
TGTGCCAGCAGCGCGTATTGGACAGGGGCCCCCTCTGGAAACACCATATATTTT
CASSAYWTGAPSGNTIYF
>NA|TRBV6-1|TRBD2|TRBJ2-5
TGTGCCAGCAGTGAAACTAGCGGGGGCCAAGAGACCCAGTACTTC
CASSETSGGQETQYF
>NA|TRBV3-1/TRBV3-2|TRBD1|TRBJ1-3
TGTGCCAGCAGCCACGACAGGGTTGGAAACACCATATATTTT
CASSHDRVGNTIYF
>NA|TRBV19|NA|TRBJ2-1
TGTGCCAGTAGTATAGGGCAGGCTGGCTACAATGAGCAGTTCTTC
CASSIGQAGYNEQFF
>NA|TRBV6-2/TRBV6-3|TRBD1|TRBJ1-6
TGTGCCAGCAGCCCGGACAGGCATTCACCCCTCCACTTT
CASSPDRHSPLHF
>NA|TRBV10-1|NA|TRBJ1-1
TGCGCCAGCAGTGAGTCGAAAATCCAGGGGAGGAACACTGAAGCTTTCTTT
CASSESKIQGRNTEAFF
>NA|TRBV5-8|TRBD1|TRBJ1-2
TGTGCCAGCAGCTTGGGTAACCCCGGGACAGCCGGCCTTGGCTACACCTTC
CASSLGNPGTAGLGYTF
>NA|TRBV5-1|TRBD1|TRBJ2-1
TGCGCCAGCAGCTTGGTGGGGACAGGGGTTGGCAATGAGCAGTTCTTC
CASSLVGTGVGNEQFF
>NA|TRBV5-4|NA|TRBJ1-2
TGTGCCAGCAGCTTGGCCAACAGAGACTATGGCTACACCTTC
CASSLANRDYGYTF
>few|TRBV11-2|NA|TRBJ2-7
TGTGCCAGCAGCGTCCGACTGGAGCAGTACTTC
CASSVRLEQYF
>once|TRBV3-1/TRBV3-2|TRBD1|TRBJ1-1
TGTGCCAGCAGCCTCACAGGGGGAGATACTGAAGCTTTCTTT
CASSLTGGDTEAFF
>NA|TRBV24-1|TRBD2|TRBJ2-1
TGTGCCACCAGTGACCGATCCGGGACTAGCGGGAGGGCCTCCTACAATGAGCAGTTCTTC
CATSDRSGTSGRASYNEQFF
>NA|TRBV10-3|NA|TRBJ2-5
TGTGCCACCTCACAACCAAATCCTCCAGAGACCCAGTACTTC
CATSQPNPPETQYF
>NA|TRBV5-1|TRBD2|TRBJ2-5
TGCGCCAGCAGCTTGAAGGGACTAAGTAGCGAGACCCAGTACTTC
CASSLKGLSSETQYF
>NA|TRBV25-1|TRBD1|TRBJ2-5
TGTGCCAGCAGTGAATCCGGACAGGGGGCGAGAGAGACCCAGTACTTC
CASSESGQGARETQYF
>NA|TRBV7-9|TRBD2|TRBJ2-7
TGTGCCAGCCGTCTAGCGGGAGGGAGCTCCTACGAGCAGTACTTC
CASRLAGGSSYEQYF
>NA|TRBV5-4|TRBD1|TRBJ2-3
TGTGCCAGCAGCTCCACGGGACAGGGAACAGATACGCAGTATTTT
CASSSTGQGTDTQYF
>NA|TRBV2|NA|TRBJ1-5
TGTGCCAGCAGTGCCGGACAGCTTAGCAATCAGCCCCAGCATTTT
CASSAGQLSNQPQHF
>NA|TRBV2|NA|TRBJ2-3
TGTGCCAGCACCCCCCGGGGTAGCACAGATACGCAGTATTTT
CASTPRGSTDTQYF
>once|TRBV7-2|NA|TRBJ2-3
TGTGCCAGCAGCTTAAGCGGGACATTTCCAGATACGCAGTATTTT
CASSLSGTFPDTQYF
>NA|TRBV10-1|NA|TRBJ2-7
TGCGCCAGCAGTGATGGGGGGGCGCCGGACGAGCAGTACTTC
CASSDGGAPDEQYF
>NA|TRBV5-6|TRBD1|TRBJ2-5
TGTGCCAGCAGCAGAGGGACAGGGCCCCAGACCCAGTACTTC
CASSRGTGPQTQYF
>NA|TRBV10-3|NA|TRBJ1-2
TGTGCCATCAGCCCTCCGGGGGTGGAGTCTCTGGGCTACACCTTC
CAISPPGVESLGYTF
>once|TRBV29-1|TRBD1|TRBJ2-3
TGCAGCGTTGGGGGACAGGCCTTCACAGATACGCAGTATTTT
CSVGGQAFTDTQYF
>NA|TRBV4-1|TRBD2|TRBJ2-1
TGCGCCAGCAGCCCCCCGGGTCAGACTAGCGGATCCTACAATGAGCAGTTCTTC
CASSPPGQTSGSYNEQFF
>NA|TRBV27|TRBD1|TRBJ2-2
TGTGCCAGCAGTCTCAAAGGAGAGGGACAGAGGAACACCGGGGAGCTGTTTTTT
CASSLKGEGQRNTGELFF
>few|TRBV18|TRBD2|TRBJ2-1
TGTGCCAGCTCTACAGCGGGATACTCCTACAATGAGCAGTTCTTC
CASSTAGYSYNEQFF
>NA|TRBV5-1|NA|TRBJ1-1
TGCGCCAGCAGCTTGGGGCCACAGAACACTGAAGCTTTCTTT
CASSLGPQNTEAFF
>NA|TRBV18|NA|TRBJ1-1
TGTGCCAGCTCACCGGCGGCGTCTTCGGGGGGAATGAACACTGAAGCTTTCTTT
CASSPAASSGGMNTEAFF
>NA|TRBV5-1|NA|TRBJ2-1
TGCGCCAGCAGCTGGGGGGGGGCTGGGGTCTACAATGAGCAGTTCTTC
CASSWGGAGVYNEQFF
>NA|TRBV7-2|TRBD1|TRBJ1-2
TGTGCCAGCAGCTTAGCCCCCCCAGGGGGAGGTGGCTACACCTTC
CASSLAPPGGGGYTF
>NA|TRBV5-4|TRBD1|TRBJ2-1
TGTGCCAGCAGCTCAGGGGGCGTTGGAAATGAGCAGTTCTTC
CASSSGGVGNEQFF
>NA|TRBV7-3|TRBD1|TRBJ2-1
TGTGCCAGCAGCTTAGACAGGGGGCAAAACCCCCAGTTCTTC
CASSLDRGQNPQFF
>NA|TRBV18|NA|TRBJ2-7
TGTGCCAGCTCACAGCGTTACGAGCAGTACTTC
CASSQRYEQYF
>once|TRBV7-9|TRBD2|TRBJ2-1
TGTGCCAGCAGCCAAGGACTCGGGAGGGCCGGGTACAATGAGCAGTTCTTC
CASSQGLGRAGYNEQFF